This T cell receptor (beta chain) stems from a study of blood T cell repertoires in COVID-19. Profiling relied on immunoSEQ multiplex PCR, and the TCRdb table lists in-frame clones only, not all of them. The data hold 85,000 to 100,000 clones, with around 82% observed a single time. The CDR3 is 15 residues long. V shed 5 bases, J shed 4 bases, and the junction held 6 bases outside the gene matches. The germline V gene has CDR1 LNHDA and CDR2 SQIVND (reference sequence). The rearrangement joins TRBV19 to TRBJ2-7; 12 bases map to TRBD1. This receptor was obtained from a man aged 45-65 years who had recovered from COVID-19. The sequenced sample consisted of peripheral blood. CDR3 DNA sequence: TGTGCCAGTAGTTCCCCGGGACAGGGGGCTTACGAGCAGTACTTC. Its translation is CASSSPGQGAYEQYF.